This T cell receptor beta chain was documented in a study of shared clonotypes between healthy human individuals. Regarding the study as a whole: Larger estimated richness was generally recorded for naive subsets relative to memory subsets.

Sequenced by immunoSEQ multiplex PCR; TCRdb stores in-frame clones only, minus some. The sample comprises 700,000 to 950,000 clones, just over 95% of which are singletons, and under 0.25% rests with the top ten. The naive CD8 fraction comprised CD45RO-negative cells positively selected for CCR7 and excluded terminally differentiated effector memory CD45RA+ cells. As concerns this clone: What it recognizes is unknown.

The V end was cut by 0 bases, the J end by 0 bases, with 9 bases between. CDR1 is MNHEY and CDR2 is SVGAGI in the germline V gene. CDR3 length equals 16 residues. Material for sequencing was naive CD8+ T cells sorted from blood. The sequence was collected from a man aged 25 to 40 in good health. This chain links TRBV6-5 with TRBJ2-1, with a possible D match to TRBD2 (6 bases). CDR3 coding DNA: TGTGCCAGCAGTTACTCACGGGGGAGCTCCTACAATGAGCAGTTCTTC. This gives the protein CASSYSRGSSYNEQFF.